Below are 27 T cell receptor beta chains sequenced from a single sample in a study of lymphopenia after photon versus proton radiotherapy. TCRdb keeps only in-frame clones here, not all; method: immunoSEQ multiplex PCR. Of about 70,000 clones in the sample, around 92% were seen once. The sample was peripheral blood, taken from a patient treated with photon-based radiotherapy. The receptors derive from a woman in her thirties or forties with cholangiocarcinoma.

This clone was seen just once. This chain joins TRBV10-3 and TRBJ2-3; a possible D gene is TRBD2 (6 bases). There are 14 residues in the CDR3. CDR1 is ENHRY, CDR2 SYGVKD, per germline. Trimming cost V 7 bases and J 5 bases, with 16 bases left between them. CDR3 in amino acids: CAIMKREAGDTQYF. The CDR3 bases are TGTGCCATCATGAAGAGGGAGGCGGGAGATACGCAGTATTTT.

The CDR3 DNA is TGTGCCAGCAGTCCGTCACAGGGAATCGTCTACGAGCAGTACTTC. Its translation is CASSPSQGIVYEQYF. The rearrangement uses TRBV5-4 and TRBJ2-7, with D possibly matching TRBD1 (6 bases). V lost 5 bases and J 3 bases, leaving 18 bases between the germline ends. Per the germline V gene, CDR1 is SGHNT and CDR2 is YYREEE (reference sequence). The CDR3 covers 15 residues.

The CDR3 region has the DNA TGTGCCAGCAGTTTCCCCCTCGGTGGCTACACCTTC. Its translation: CASSFPLGGYTF. The chain joins TRBV28 to TRBJ1-2; D gene ambiguous. This CDR3 has 12 residues. The germline V and J ends were trimmed by 3 bases and 7 bases, with 9 bases remaining between them. Germline V CDR1 and CDR2: MDHEN, SYDVKM.

The genes are TRBV27 and TRBJ1-6; 7 bases fit TRBD1. This CDR3 has 15 residues. V shed 4 bases, J shed 7 bases, and the junction held 7 bases outside the gene matches. The germline gives CDR1 MNHEY, CDR2 SMNVEV (reference sequence). The CDR3 loop is CASSSPGTVNSPLHF. The CDR3 coding sequence is TGTGCCAGCAGTTCCCCCGGGACAGTCAATTCACCCCTCCACTTT.

This rearrangement joins TRBV7-9 to TRBJ1-2; D unresolved. Per germline, CDR1 SEHNR and CDR2 FQNEAQ (reference sequence). This CDR3 comprises 13 residues. V dropped 0 bases and J dropped 8 bases, with 10 bases sitting between them. The CDR3 is CASSLALGRGYTF. CDR3 sequence (DNA): TGTGCCAGCAGCTTAGCGCTTGGCCGCGGCTACACCTTC.

The chain carries TRBV18 and TRBJ2-1; no reliable D call. Looked up from germline, CDR1 is KGHSH and CDR2 is LQKENI. This CDR3 spans 14 amino acids. Trimming removed 0 bases at V and 9 bases at J, with 12 bases between. For the CDR3, the DNA is TGTGCCAGCTCACCACCGGGTGGGGTGAGTGAGCAGTTCTTC. This encodes CASSPPGGVSEQFF.

The V gene is TRBV7-9, the J gene TRBJ1-1; 7 bases map to TRBD1. The CDR3 is made up of 14 amino acids. Germline CDR1 is SEHNR and CDR2 is FQNEAQ (reference sequence). J lost 0 bases, V lost 4 bases, and 2 bases had no gene match. DNA for the CDR3: TGTGCCAGCAGCTCCGGGACAGTGAACACTGAAGCTTTCTTT. It encodes CASSSGTVNTEAFF.

This rearrangement joins TRBV7-2 to TRBJ2-3, with D unresolved. V gave up 3 bases and J gave up 5 bases, with 12 bases separating them. The CDR3 has 14 residues. Germline V CDR1 and CDR2: SGHTA, FQGNSA. CDR3 amino acids: CASSLVVLGDTQYF. The CDR3 DNA is TGTGCCAGCAGCTTGGTGGTGTTGGGAGATACGCAGTATTTT.

This chain uses TRBV5-8 with TRBJ2-7; 7 bases agree with TRBD1. The CDR3 consists of 17 residues. Trimming at V came to 2 bases and at J to 3 bases, leaving 14 bases not matched to a gene. Germline values: CDR1 SGHTS, CDR2 YDEGEE. CDR3 DNA sequence: TGTGCCAGCAGCTTAGACCAGCCCAAGACAGGGTTCTACGAGCAGTACTTC. Translated, it gives CASSLDQPKTGFYEQYF.

This sequence joins TRBV27 and TRBJ1-5; D gene ambiguous. The ends were cut back, 3 bases at V and 4 bases at J, with 7 bases in the middle. The CDR3 spans 13 residues. The germline CDR1 and CDR2 sequences are MNHEY and SMNVEV (reference sequence). The CDR3 is CASSLGVNQPQHF. CDR3 nucleotides: TGTGCCAGCAGTTTGGGTGTTAATCAGCCCCAGCATTTT.

V and J are TRBV27 and TRBJ1-4, with D maybe TRBD1 (6 bases). Germline V gene sequence: CDR1 MNHEY, CDR2 SMNVEV (reference sequence). This CDR3 has 15 residues. Trimming removed 6 bases at V and 8 bases at J, with 19 bases between. DNA for the CDR3: TGTGCCAGCAGCGAGAGCGGTTACAGGGACGAAAAACTGTTTTTT. Translating it yields CASSESGYRDEKLFF.

The chain recombines TRBV29-1 with TRBJ2-7; D gene ambiguous. Germline V gene sequence: CDR1 SQVTM, CDR2 ANQGSEA. This CDR3 has 12 amino acids. The V end was cut by 5 bases, the J end by 5 bases, with 13 bases between. CDR3 sequence reads: CSVQLSGNEQYF. In DNA, the CDR3 is TGCAGCGTTCAGCTGTCAGGCAACGAGCAGTACTTC.

A single count supports this clone. The CDR3 loop is CASSYLGGSSSYEQYF. The DNA for the CDR3 is TGCGCCAGCAGTTATTTGGGGGGGTCAAGCTCCTACGAGCAGTACTTC. This rearrangement joins TRBV5-1 to TRBJ2-7; 7 bases line up with TRBD2. V was pared by 5 bases and J by 0 bases, with 11 bases of the junction left unmatched. Germline CDR1 and CDR2: SGHRS and YFSETQ. This CDR3 is built from 16 residues.

V is TRBV5-4 and J is TRBJ1-1, with 8 bases lining up with TRBD1. The CDR3 length is 17 residues. V gave up 4 bases and J gave up 4 bases; unmatched junction bases: 15. CDR1 and CDR2 (germline): SGHNT, YYREEE (reference sequence). The CDR3 is CASSPTYRQGSFTEAFF. The CDR3 DNA follows: TGTGCCAGCAGCCCAACATACCGACAGGGGAGTTTCACTGAAGCTTTCTTT.

The gene calls are TRBV11-3 and TRBJ2-7, with 7 bases that match TRBD1. This CDR3 comprises 15 residues. Trimming took 5 bases from V and 1 from J; bases not matched to a gene: 8. Germline V CDR1 and CDR2: SGHNT, YENEEA. CDR3 nucleotide sequence: TGTGCCAGCAGCCCAGGACAGGCCAATTCCTACGAGCAGTACTTC. It yields the protein CASSPGQANSYEQYF. Using reference TRBV11-3 and TRBJ2-7 for the parts outside the CDR3, the full variable domain is EAGVVQSPRYKIIEKKQPVAFWCNPISGHNTLYWYLQNLGQGPELLIRYENEEAVDDSQLPKDRFSAERLKGVDSTLKIQPAELGDSAVYLCASSPGQANSYEQYFGPGTRLTVT.

This rearrangement joins TRBV30 to TRBJ1-2; TRBD1 might be the D (5 bases). CDR3 length: 13 amino acids. The ends were cut back, 0 bases at V and 4 bases at J, with 9 bases in the middle. Germline V lookup: CDR1 GTSNPN, CDR2 SVGIG (reference sequence). The CDR3 spells CAWSVGDGYGYTF. In DNA form, the CDR3 reads TGTGCCTGGAGTGTAGGGGACGGCTATGGCTACACCTTC.

This clone was seen just once. The chain couples TRBV5-6 to TRBJ2-1; D call uncertain. Per germline, CDR1 SGHDT and CDR2 YYEEEE. The ends were cut back, 3 bases at V and 1 base at J, with 11 bases in the middle. The CDR3 loop spans 15 amino acids. The CDR3 nucleotides read TGTGCCAGCAGCTCGGGCCCGGGTTCCTACAATGAGCAGTTCTTC. Encoded protein: CASSSGPGSYNEQFF.

The genes are TRBV5-1 and TRBJ1-2; 8 nucleotides match TRBD1. V lost 4 bases, J lost 6 bases, and 14 bases stayed unmatched. The CDR3 has 16 residues. From germline, CDR1 is SGHRS and CDR2 YFSETQ. CDR3 DNA: TGCGCCAGCAGCATCATGACAGGGGCCCCGTTAGATGGCTACACCTTC. Amino acids: CASSIMTGAPLDGYTF.

The chain has TRBV28 and TRBJ1-2; the D is unclear. The germline V gene has CDR1 MDHEN and CDR2 SYDVKM. Trimming removed 2 bases from V and 8 bases from J, with 18 bases in between. The CDR3 is made up of 15 amino acids. As DNA, the CDR3 is TGTGCCAGCAGTTTAAAGGCCGCCATCCCCTGGGGCTACACCTTC. It specifies CASSLKAAIPWGYTF.

The chain combines TRBV20-1 with TRBJ2-5; D unresolved. Trimming cost V 3 bases and J 7 bases, with 9 bases left between them. This CDR3 has 11 residues. Germline CDR1 is DFQATT and CDR2 is SNEGSKA (reference sequence). This chain's CDR3 is CSASREATQYF. The CDR3 DNA reads TGCAGTGCTAGTAGAGAGGCGACCCAGTACTTC.

The genes are TRBV29-1 and TRBJ2-7; 14 bases fit TRBD2. Trimming cost V 4 bases and J 4 bases; bases outside gene matches: 6. The CDR3 has 15 amino acids. Germline V gives CDR1 SQVTM, CDR2 ANQGSEA. CDR3 DNA: TGCAGCGTTGGACTAGCGGGAGGGCCGTTATACGAGCAGTACTTC. It specifies CSVGLAGGPLYEQYF.

This chain connects TRBV6-1 to TRBJ2-3, with D possibly being TRBD1 or TRBD2 (5 bases each). The length of the CDR3 is 14 residues. Germline V gene data show CDR1 as MNHNS and CDR2 as SASEGT. V dropped 6 bases and J dropped 1 base, with 11 bases sitting between them. CDR3 coding DNA: TGTGCCAGCAGCCCGGGGACGGGCACAGATACGCAGTATTTT. It is translated as CASSPGTGTDTQYF.

This chain joins TRBV7-2 and TRBJ2-3; maybe TRBD2 (6 bases). There are 16 residues in the CDR3. Trimming left V 4 bases short and J 5 bases short, with 19 bases between. Germline CDR1 and CDR2: SGHTA and FQGNSA. CDR3 sequence reads: CASSWGSGGRGDTQYF. The DNA of the CDR3 is TGTGCCAGCAGCTGGGGTAGCGGAGGGCGGGGAGATACGCAGTATTTT. The full variable domain, with the rest looked up from reference TRBV7-2 and TRBJ2-3, is GAGVSQSPSNKVTEKGKDVELRCDPISGHTALYWYRQSLGQGLEFLIYFQGNSAPDKSGLPSDRFSAERTGGSVSTLTIQRTQQEDSAVYLCASSWGSGGRGDTQYFGPGTRLTVL.

The chain carries TRBV6-1 and TRBJ1-3; a weak D match, TRBD1 (5 bases). The CDR3 totals 15 residues. V was shortened by 6 bases and J by 4 bases, with 16 bases between the two germline ends. Germline-derived CDR1 and CDR2 are MNHNS and SASEGT. The CDR3 region has the DNA TGTGCCAGCAGATATACAGGCGGGGTGGGAAACACCATATATTTT. Amino acids: CASRYTGGVGNTIYF.

The chain has TRBV6-4 and TRBJ2-2, with 12 positions matching TRBD2. The CDR3 runs to 15 residues. The V gene end was trimmed by 5 bases and the J gene end by 6 bases; junction bases not matched to a gene: 4. Germline V gene sequence: CDR1 MRHNA, CDR2 SNTAGT. CDR3 in DNA: TGTGCCAGCAGTCCGCTAGCGGGAGGGGCCGGGGAGCTGTTTTTT. Translated, it gives CASSPLAGGAGELFF.

V is TRBV30 and J is TRBJ1-2; D gene ambiguous. The ends were cut back, 3 bases at V and 7 bases at J, with 12 bases in the middle. Germline lookup yields CDR1 GTSNPN and CDR2 SVGIG (reference sequence). The CDR3 has 12 residues. This CDR3 reads CAWSASGSGYTF. CDR3 DNA sequence: TGTGCCTGGAGCGCCAGTGGGAGTGGCTACACCTTC.

The V and J genes are TRBV30 and TRBJ2-7, with D maybe TRBD1 (5 bases). This CDR3 has 12 amino acids. V was clipped by 5 bases and J by 6 bases, with 14 bases between them. Germline V gives CDR1 GTSNPN, CDR2 SVGIG (reference sequence). CDR3 nucleotide sequence: TGTGCCTGGGGACGTGGGGCAGGCGAGCAGTACTTC. It encodes CAWGRGAGEQYF.